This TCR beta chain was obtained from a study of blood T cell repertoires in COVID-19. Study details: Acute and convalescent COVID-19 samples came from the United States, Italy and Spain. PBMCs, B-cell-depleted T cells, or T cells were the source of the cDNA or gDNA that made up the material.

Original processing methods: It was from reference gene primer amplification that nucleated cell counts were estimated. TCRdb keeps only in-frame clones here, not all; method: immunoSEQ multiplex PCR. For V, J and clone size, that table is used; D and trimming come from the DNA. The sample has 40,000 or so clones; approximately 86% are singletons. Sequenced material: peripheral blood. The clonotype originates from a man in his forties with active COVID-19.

CDR3 bases: TGTGCCAGCAGCGGGGGACGGGAGCAGTTCTTC. Its translation is CASSGGREQFF. The J gene is TRBJ2-1, the V gene TRBV2; TRBD2 might be the D (6 bases). There are 11 residues in the CDR3. Deletions cut 6 bases from V and 10 bases from J, with 10 bases between. The germline gives CDR1 SNHLY, CDR2 FYNNEI.